The clone carrying this TCR beta chain was counted a single time. Antigen: not known. This sample was included in a study of breast tumors, draining lymph nodes, adjacent tissues. General study results and limits: Tumor repertoires ranked between lymph nodes and nontumor tissue in diversity, with V and J gene preferences. Tumor and nontumor repertoires were significantly more similar in luminal-like than in basal-like breast cancer. Most tumor T cells seemingly derive from lymph node, then expand in tumor. Tumor T cell lymph node origin was a supported hypothesis, not proven.

The CDR3 is 17 residues long. CDR1 is SNHLY and CDR2 is FYNNEI in the germline V gene. Deletions cut 7 bases from V and 8 bases from J, with 29 bases between. TCRdb itself ran the multiplex PCR reads through MiXCR, one entry per CDR3 protein. The repertoire holds 200,000 or so distinct CDR3 sequences, with 31% as singletons. Axillary draining lymph nodes of breast cancer patients supplied the node samples. The sample comprised axillary lymph node tissue. V is TRBV2 and J is TRBJ1-2, with a tentative D call TRBD1 (6 bases). This clonotype originated in a female donor with breast cancer. Some clones in this sample may be carry-over from other donors' samples. DNA for the CDR3: TGTGCCAGCACTAGGAGGGAGCGGGGGGGGGCGATTAAGGGCTACACCTTC. It specifies CASTRRERGGAIKGYTF.